What follows are 32 T cell receptor beta chains derived from one specimen sequenced in a study of blood T cell repertoires in COVID-19. This table comes from immunoSEQ multiplex PCR, and its TCRdb copy is limited to in-frame clones, with some not included. The sample contains about 480,000 clones, roughly 87% of which appear only once. Specimen: PBMCs or T cells enriched from blood (not recorded which). The receptor source for this set is a woman aged 18-29 years with acute COVID-19.

This clone appeared once. This chain joins TRBV12-3 or TRBV12-4 and TRBJ1-1, with D uncertain. Deletions cut 7 bases from V and 3 bases from J, with 12 bases between. CDR3 length: 13 residues. CDR3 region: CASTLLPDTEAFF. CDR3 in DNA: TGTGCCAGCACCCTTTTGCCGGACACTGAAGCTTTCTTT.

This chain joins TRBV3-1 (or the pseudogene TRBV3-2) and TRBJ2-7; 7 bases map to TRBD1. The ends lost 6 bases at V and 0 bases at J; junction bases unmatched: 2. Germline V gene lookup returns CDR1 LGHDT and CDR2 YNNKEL (reference sequence). The CDR3 loop spans 13 amino acids. This CDR3 is CASRRQGSYEQYF. In DNA form, the CDR3 reads TGTGCCAGCAGACGACAGGGCTCCTACGAGCAGTACTTC.

This chain uses TRBV18 with TRBJ2-7, with 9 bases fitting TRBD1. The germline V gene has CDR1 KGHSH and CDR2 LQKENI. Trimming at V came to 6 bases and at J to 3 bases, leaving 9 bases not matched to a gene. The CDR3 has 15 residues. This CDR3 is CASSQGQGTFYEQYF. The CDR3 region has the DNA TGTGCCAGCTCCCAGGGACAGGGAACATTCTACGAGCAGTACTTC.

V is TRBV3-1 (or the pseudogene TRBV3-2) and J is TRBJ2-7, with D unresolved. Germline-derived CDR1 and CDR2 are LGHDT and YNNKEL (reference sequence). The CDR3 sequence is 15 residues long. The germline V and J ends were trimmed by 4 bases and 0 bases, with 13 bases remaining between them. The CDR3 region is CASSPLSLTSYEQYF. The CDR3 DNA is TGTGCCAGCAGCCCTCTTTCGCTAACCTCCTACGAGCAGTACTTC.

J is TRBJ2-1 and V is TRBV6-5; 10 nucleotides line up with TRBD2. Trimming took 10 bases from V and 0 from J; bases not matched to a gene: 6. Germline assignment: CDR1 MNHEY and CDR2 SVGAGI. This CDR3 region has 15 residues. This chain's CDR3 is CATQAGGLSYNEQFF. The CDR3 DNA sequence: TGTGCCACCCAAGCGGGGGGGCTCTCCTACAATGAGCAGTTCTTC.

The rearrangement joins TRBV6-2 or TRBV6-3 to TRBJ2-3; TRBD2 aligns across 10 bases. The germline V gene encodes CDR1 MNHEY and CDR2 SVGEGT. The CDR3 sequence is 16 residues long. V lost 0 bases and J lost 3; bases outside the gene matches: 3. In DNA, the CDR3 is TGTGCCAGCAGTTACTCCGCTAGCGGGAGTACAGATACGCAGTATTTT. Translated: CASSYSASGSTDTQYF.

The V call is TRBV18, the J call TRBJ2-1; no reliable D call. Trimming shortened V by 7 bases and J by 0 bases, and 7 bases separated the two germline ends. This CDR3 is built from 13 residues. CDR1 and CDR2 (germline): KGHSH, LQKENI. Written as DNA, the CDR3 is TGTGCCAGCTTCCCGAGCTCCTACAATGAGCAGTTCTTC. This codes for CASFPSSYNEQFF.

V and J are TRBV5-1 and TRBJ1-5; 7 positions match TRBD1. Trimming at V came to 7 bases and at J to 5 bases, leaving 3 bases not matched to a gene. The germline V gene has CDR1 SGHRS and CDR2 YFSETQ. CDR3 length: 12 residues. The DNA of the CDR3 is TGCGCCAGCCCTGACAGGGATCAGCCCCAGCATTTT. It specifies CASPDRDQPQHF.

The V call is TRBV9, the J call TRBJ2-3; TRBD2 aligns across 13 bases. The CDR3 extends over 16 amino acids. J lost 3 bases, V lost 3 bases, and 4 bases had no gene match. Germline V gene data show CDR1 as SGDLS and CDR2 as YYNGEE. Here the CDR3 reads CASSAGLAGKTDTQYF. CDR3 coding DNA: TGTGCCAGCAGCGCGGGACTAGCGGGGAAGACAGATACGCAGTATTTT. The full variable domain, rest sourced from reference TRBV9 and TRBJ2-3, is DSGVTQTPKHLITATGQRVTLRCSPRSGDLSVYWYQQSLDQGLQFLIQYYNGEERAKGNILERFSAQQFPDLHSELNLSSLELGDSALYFCASSAGLAGKTDTQYFGPGTRLTVL.

The chain joins TRBV5-1 to TRBJ2-5; TRBD2 matches 7 bases. CDR3 size: 14 residues. Germline CDR1 reads SGHRS; CDR2 reads YFSETQ. J gave up 5 bases and V 5 bases, and 9 bases lay outside the gene matches. The CDR3 DNA reads TGCGCCAGCAGGCGGGACGGGGGGTACGAGACCCAGTACTTC. It translates to CASRRDGGYETQYF.

V usage is TRBV27 and J usage is TRBJ2-2; the match to TRBD1 covers 10 bases. The germline V gene encodes CDR1 MNHEY and CDR2 SMNVEV (reference sequence). J lost 6 bases, V lost 6 bases, and 4 bases had no gene match. The CDR3 is 14 amino acids. The CDR3 sequence is CASSRDRGSGELFF. The CDR3 DNA follows: TGTGCCAGCAGCCGGGACAGGGGATCCGGGGAGCTGTTTTTT.

This clone was recorded once. This chain connects TRBV9 to TRBJ2-3, with D possibly TRBD2 on 6 matching bases. With 4 bases removed from V and 3 bases from J, the gap between germline ends came to 15 bases. Germline V gene sequence: CDR1 SGDLS, CDR2 YYNGEE. There are 15 residues in the CDR3. The CDR3 sequence: CASSPPLRETDTQYF. For the CDR3, the DNA is TGTGCCAGCAGCCCACCTTTACGGGAGACAGATACGCAGTATTTT.

This chain uses TRBV13 with TRBJ2-4; D perhaps matches TRBD2 (6 bases). Trimming stripped 4 bases from V and 0 bases from J, with 13 bases between. The CDR3 spans 16 residues. CDR1 is PRHDT, CDR2 FYEKMQ, per germline (reference sequence). CDR3 sequence: CASSSASDLAKNIQYF. In nucleotides, the CDR3 is TGTGCCAGCAGCTCCGCTAGCGACCTAGCCAAAAACATTCAGTACTTC.

The J gene is TRBJ1-2, the V gene TRBV15; D ambiguous. The CDR3 spans 17 residues. Deletions cut 1 base from V and 3 bases from J, with 18 bases between. Germline V lookup: CDR1 LNHNV, CDR2 YYDKDF (reference sequence). The CDR3 loop is CATSRASTETIYYGYTF. CDR3 sequence (DNA): TGTGCCACCAGCAGAGCCTCTACAGAGACGATTTACTATGGCTACACCTTC.

V is TRBV11-2 and J is TRBJ1-2; 7 positions agree with TRBD1. This CDR3 contains 14 residues. Germline values: CDR1 SGHAT, CDR2 FQNNGV. Trimming at V came to 5 bases and at J to 2 bases, leaving 5 bases not matched to a gene. CDR3 nucleotides: TGTGCCAGCAGCACAACGACAGGGAACTATGGCTACACCTTC. Translating gives CASSTTTGNYGYTF.

The sample holds a few counts of this clone. V usage is TRBV12-3 or TRBV12-4 and J usage is TRBJ1-2, with D maybe TRBD1 (5 bases). The ends were cut back, 3 bases at V and 6 bases at J, with 11 bases in the middle. The CDR3 covers 13 residues. CDR3 protein: CASSFRPDNGYTF. As DNA, the CDR3 is TGTGCCAGCAGTTTCCGGCCGGACAATGGCTACACCTTC.

The gene calls are TRBV5-4 and TRBJ2-2; a possible D gene is TRBD2 (5 bases). CDR1 and CDR2 (germline): SGHNT, YYREEE (reference sequence). Trimming took 1 base from V and 8 from J, leaving 24 bases between them. This CDR3 spans 18 amino acids. The CDR3 coding sequence is TGTGCCAGCAGCTTGCCGGGAATACGAGATGTCGGGATGGGGGAGCTGTTTTTT. Protein: CASSLPGIRDVGMGELFF. Using reference TRBV5-4 and TRBJ2-2 for the parts outside the CDR3, the full variable domain is ETGVTQSPTHLIKTRGQQVTLRCSSQSGHNTVSWYQQALGQGPQFIFQYYREEENGRGNFPPRFSGLQFPNYSSELNVNALELDDSALYLCASSLPGIRDVGMGELFFGEGSRLTVL.

The chain couples TRBV7-2 to TRBJ2-7; maybe TRBD2 (6 bases). Deletions cut 5 bases from V and 7 bases from J, with 15 bases between. This CDR3 has 13 residues. Germline CDR1 SGHTA, CDR2 FQGNSA. The CDR3 is CASSTPTSEEQYF. The CDR3 DNA reads TGTGCCAGCAGCACTCCGACTAGTGAGGAGCAGTACTTC.

In its sample, this clone was seen once. CDR3 sequence (DNA): TGTGCCACCAGTGACGCGACAGGCACAGATACGCAGTATTTT. It translates to CATSDATGTDTQYF. The chain is built from TRBV24-1 and TRBJ2-3; a possible D gene is TRBD1 (5 bases). V was clipped by 4 bases and J by 1 base, with 8 bases between them. The CDR3 runs to 14 residues. The germline V gene has CDR1 KGHDR and CDR2 SFDVKD.

The chain is built from TRBV19 and TRBJ1-6, with 9 nucleotides matching TRBD1. V shed 5 bases, J shed 1 base, and the junction held 15 bases outside the gene matches. There are 20 residues in the CDR3. CDR1 LNHDA and CDR2 SQIVND come from the germline V gene (reference sequence). The chain's CDR3 is CASSVDRGRLKWSYNSPLHF. The CDR3 DNA follows: TGTGCCAGTAGTGTGGACAGGGGCCGCCTCAAGTGGTCCTATAATTCACCCCTCCACTTT. The variable domain in full, completed from reference TRBV19 and TRBJ1-6, reads DGGITQSPKYLFRKEGQNVTLSCEQNLNHDAMYWYRQDPGQGLRLIYYSQIVNDFQKGDIAEGYSVSREKKESFPLTVTSAQKNPTAFYLCASSVDRGRLKWSYNSPLHFGNGTRLTVT.

The chain carries TRBV9 and TRBJ1-1; 8 nucleotides match TRBD1. CDR1 and CDR2 from the germline V gene are SGDLS and YYNGEE. This CDR3 is 17 amino acids long. Trimming removed 4 bases from V and 0 bases from J; junction bases left unmatched: 11. Here the CDR3 reads CASSIGQGDFLNTEAFF. In DNA form, the CDR3 reads TGTGCCAGCAGCATAGGACAGGGCGATTTTCTGAACACTGAAGCTTTCTTT.

V and J are TRBV11-2 and TRBJ2-5; 7 nucleotides match TRBD2. V was clipped by 5 bases and J by 5 bases; unmatched bases: 17. Germline V lookup: CDR1 SGHAT, CDR2 FQNNGV. This CDR3 has 17 residues. The CDR3 protein is CASSVRGSGRLGETQYF. CDR3 sequence (DNA): TGTGCCAGCAGCGTCCGAGGTAGCGGGCGCCTCGGGGAGACCCAGTACTTC.

This sequence joins TRBV20-1 and TRBJ2-1; TRBD2 aligns across 9 bases. J lost 3 bases, V lost 3 bases, and 12 bases had no gene match. Germline V lookup: CDR1 DFQATT, CDR2 SNEGSKA (reference sequence). This CDR3 contains 17 residues. CDR3 DNA sequence: TGCAGTGCTAGTCGTGGGAGGCTAGCGGGGAACTACAATGAGCAGTTCTTC. It translates to CSASRGRLAGNYNEQFF.

The gene calls are TRBV7-8 and TRBJ1-2; 10 bases match TRBD1. The germline CDR1 and CDR2 sequences are SGHVS and FQNEAQ. The junction had 10 bases not matched to a gene; V was cut back by 5 bases and J by 1 base. The CDR3 is 17 amino acids. The CDR3 bases are TGTGCCAGCAGCCCTAAGGACAGGGGGAGAATTAACTATGGCTACACCTTC. Amino acid sequence: CASSPKDRGRINYGYTF.

The chain joins TRBV5-4 to TRBJ2-3; 7 nucleotides agree with TRBD1. The germline V gene encodes CDR1 SGHNT and CDR2 YYREEE (reference sequence). V lost 0 bases and J lost 2; bases outside the gene matches: 3. The CDR3 extends over 15 amino acids. The CDR3 protein is CASSLEGQITDTQYF. In nucleotides, the CDR3 is TGTGCCAGCAGCTTGGAGGGACAGATCACAGATACGCAGTATTTT.

This chain connects TRBV15 to TRBJ2-1; 9 nucleotides agree with TRBD1. The CDR3 has 14 residues. Per the germline V gene, CDR1 is LNHNV and CDR2 is YYDKDF (reference sequence). V was pared by 6 bases and J by 4 bases, with 4 bases of the junction left unmatched. CDR3 bases: TGTGCCACCAGGGACAGGGGCGTTTACAATGAGCAGTTCTTC. Translation: CATRDRGVYNEQFF.

The chain recombines TRBV10-3 with TRBJ1-4; unclear D gene. Germline V gene data show CDR1 as ENHRY and CDR2 as SYGVKD. The CDR3 runs to 12 residues. V was trimmed by 3 bases and J by 5 bases, leaving 4 bases between them. The CDR3 nucleotides are TGTGCCATCAGTGAACGGAATGAAAAACTGTTTTTT. Translated, it gives CAISERNEKLFF.

This rearrangement joins TRBV10-3 to TRBJ2-5; 10 bases agree with TRBD1. The CDR3 contains 14 residues. V gave up 5 bases and J gave up 5 bases; unmatched junction bases: 5. Germline V gives CDR1 ENHRY, CDR2 SYGVKD. As DNA, the CDR3 is TGTGCCATCAGTCAGGACAGGGGGGGCGAGACCCAGTACTTC. Translating it yields CAISQDRGGETQYF.

This clone was seen a single time. V gene TRBV11-2 combines with J gene TRBJ2-7; 9 bases are shared with TRBD2. The CDR3 is 14 amino acids. The ends lost 6 bases at V and 4 bases at J; junction bases unmatched: 7. Per the germline V gene, CDR1 is SGHAT and CDR2 is FQNNGV. CDR3 protein: CASREGLAVYEQYF. In DNA, the CDR3 is TGTGCCAGCAGAGAGGGACTAGCAGTTTACGAGCAGTACTTC.

This clone came up a few times. The chain has TRBV9 and TRBJ1-3, with no clear D. The CDR3 covers 16 residues. Trimming took 0 bases from V and 0 from J, leaving 10 bases between them. Germline V gene data show CDR1 as SGDLS and CDR2 as YYNGEE. CDR3 region: CASSVAAYSSGNTIYF. The CDR3 DNA follows: TGTGCCAGCAGCGTAGCTGCGTACAGCTCTGGAAACACCATATATTTT.

Comments on this clone: At the DNA level, this CDR3 is encoded by other sequences in the same sample as well. This chain joins TRBV3-1 (or the pseudogene TRBV3-2) and TRBJ2-5, with TRBD2 as a possible D gene (6 bases). Germline CDR1 and CDR2: LGHDT and YNNKEL (reference sequence). V lost 0 bases, J lost 5 bases, and 13 bases lay in between. The CDR3 has 15 residues. The CDR3 protein is CASSQDGAGQETQYF. DNA of the CDR3: TGTGCCAGCAGCCAAGATGGGGCGGGGCAGGAGACCCAGTACTTC.

J is TRBJ2-1 and V is TRBV7-8; perhaps TRBD1 as D (5 bases). V was clipped by 1 base and J by 7 bases, with 17 bases between them. CDR1 SGHVS and CDR2 FQNEAQ come from the germline V gene. This CDR3 comprises 16 residues. The CDR3 DNA follows: TGTGCCAGCAGCTTAGGAGGTCCAGGGTTGTATAATGAGCAGTTCTTC. Protein sequence: CASSLGGPGLYNEQFF.